Below, 3 T cell receptor beta chains from the same sample are listed, as sequenced in a study of T cells in localized non-small cell lung cancer. Libraries were prepared by immunoSEQ multiplex PCR; TCRdb keeps only in-frame clonotypes and omits some of them. Here the sample spans about 82,000 clones, around three quarters being singletons. This sample comprised PBMCs, obtained before any cancer treatment. The receptors were gathered from a man aged 35 to 69 with stage II squamous cell lung carcinoma.

This chain joins TRBV14 and TRBJ1-6, with D unresolved. CDR1 is SGHDN and CDR2 is FVKESK in the germline V gene. CDR3 length equals 13 residues. The V end lost 7 bases, the J end lost 9 bases, and 13 bases lay between the germline ends. In DNA form, the CDR3 reads TGTGCCAGCACCCTCCGCCCGTTTTCACCCCTCCACTTT. Translation gives CASTLRPFSPLHF.

This clone was observed at least ten times. The chain combines TRBV13 with TRBJ1-1; the D is unclear. The germline V and J ends were trimmed by 3 bases and 0 bases, with 14 bases remaining between them. The CDR3 consists of 16 residues. Germline lookup yields CDR1 PRHDT and CDR2 FYEKMQ (reference sequence). CDR3 region: CASSFRMTAVNTEAFF. CDR3 coding DNA: TGTGCCAGCAGCTTCCGCATGACGGCGGTGAACACTGAAGCTTTCTTT.

This sequence joins TRBV6-5 and TRBJ2-1; 9 bases fit TRBD1. The J segment lost 9 bases and the V segment lost 7 bases, leaving 10 bases of the junction unmatched. CDR3 length: 14 amino acids. CDR1 is MNHEY, CDR2 SVGAGI, per germline. The CDR3, as DNA: TGTGCCAGCACAGGGACAGGGAGATTGAGTGAGCAGTTCTTC. Protein sequence: CASTGTGRLSEQFF.